Listed here are 15 T cell receptor beta chains from one sample, sequenced in a study of patients and donors after allogeneic stem cell transplantation (dated by TCRdb to the early 2020s). Libraries came from RT-PCR. TCRdb shows the sequencer as NextSeq 550. TCRdb redid the processing of the public reads, applying fastp at Q25 and MiXCR, and retained in-frame beta chains. When rows share a CDR3 protein, they turn into one entry using the most common DNA and genes. This sample gives about a million distinct CDR3 sequences in total; roughly 18% of them show up just once. Clones ranked in the top ten supply around 6% of the sample. What was sequenced was blood, either unsorted or a sorted T cell fraction (not recorded which). These receptors all come from a human donor who was either an allogeneic HSCT recipient or a stem cell or donor lymphocyte infusion donor (not recorded which). It is not recorded whose cells these are; they may come from a transplant donor.

This clonotype was counted between two and nine times. The chain recombines TRBV27 with TRBJ1-2; 7 bases are shared with TRBD1. V shed 5 bases, J shed 4 bases, and the junction held 10 bases outside the gene matches. CDR3 length: 15 amino acids. Germline V gene sequence: CDR1 MNHEY, CDR2 SMNVEV (reference sequence). The CDR3 is CASSPDDRAPYGYTF. The CDR3 bases are TGTGCCAGCAGTCCGGACGACAGGGCTCCCTATGGCTACACCTTC.

The chain is built from TRBV24-1 and TRBJ1-4; no clear D gene. This CDR3 has 15 residues. Trimming pared 5 bases from V and 7 bases from J, leaving 16 bases between. Germline loops: CDR1 KGHDR, CDR2 SFDVKD. CDR3 coding DNA: TGTGCCACCAGTGCCAGGCTCCCTGGTAGTGAAAAACTGTTTTTT. It codes for CATSARLPGSEKLFF.

Many counts were recorded for this clonotype. J is TRBJ1-2 and V is TRBV12-3 or TRBV12-4, with 11 bases that match TRBD1. The CDR3 extends over 14 amino acids. V shed 3 bases, J shed 5 bases, and the junction held 2 bases outside the gene matches. Written as DNA, the CDR3 is TGTGCCAGCAGTTTGGACAGGGGGCATTATGGCTACACCTTC. Residues: CASSLDRGHYGYTF.

This clonotype was seen more than once but under ten times. The rearrangement joins TRBV20-1 to TRBJ2-5, with TRBD2 matching over 7 bases. Germline loops: CDR1 DFQATT, CDR2 SNEGSKA (reference sequence). Trimming took 6 bases from V and 2 from J; bases not matched to a gene: 9. The CDR3 covers 14 residues. The CDR3 reads CSASPGGWQETQYF. The CDR3 DNA reads as TGCAGTGCCAGTCCCGGGGGGTGGCAAGAGACCCAGTACTTC.

The chain uses TRBV12-3 or TRBV12-4 and TRBJ1-1; D not certain. Trimming took 6 bases from V and 7 from J, leaving 12 bases between them. The length of the CDR3 is 12 residues. CDR3 DNA sequence: TGTGCCAGCAGCTCCCCCGCGGTTGAAGCTTTCTTT. Its protein is CASSSPAVEAFF.

The chain is built from TRBV5-1 and TRBJ1-1; maybe TRBD1 (5 bases). Between the trimmed V and J ends, which lost 0 bases and 11 bases, there was a span of 14 bases. Germline CDR1 is SGHRS and CDR2 is YFSETQ. This CDR3 region has 13 residues. This CDR3 is CASSLEGAGWAFF. DNA of the CDR3: TGCGCCAGCAGCTTGGAAGGGGCCGGTTGGGCTTTCTTT.

This clonotype appeared a few times. The chain is built from TRBV5-1 and TRBJ2-5; 9 bases agree with TRBD1. Per the germline V gene, CDR1 is SGHRS and CDR2 is YFSETQ. J was trimmed by 5 bases and V by 3 bases; bases with no gene match: 5. The CDR3 sequence is 14 residues long. Here the CDR3 reads CASSSTGTGETQYF. In DNA form, the CDR3 reads TGCGCCAGCAGCTCAACCGGGACAGGGGAGACCCAGTACTTC.

This clonotype appeared a few times. The gene calls are TRBV29-1 and TRBJ1-2, with 7 bases fitting TRBD1. Trimming cost V 7 bases and J 6 bases; bases outside gene matches: 5. Germline values: CDR1 SQVTM, CDR2 ANQGSEA. The CDR3 is made up of 11 amino acids. The CDR3 DNA reads as TGCAGCGGGGCGCAGGGGGATGGCTACACCTTC. Protein sequence: CSGAQGDGYTF.

Details on this clonotype: Since no conserved phenylalanine or tryptophan closes the CDR3, a read error is the likely cause. No DNA is shown, since the ends of the CDR3 on it are uncertain; the CDR3 is the one TCRdb lists. The V gene is TRBV20-1, the J gene TRBJ1-1; the listed D gene, TRBD1, was not tested against the DNA. The germline CDR1 and CDR2 sequences are DFQATT and SNEGSKA (reference sequence). The CDR3 is made up of 14 amino acids, end residues included. CDR3 sequence: CSARGDRGQGRGLI.

This clonotype came up many times. The chain couples TRBV10-3 to TRBJ2-1; D is perhaps TRBD1 (5 bases). In germline, CDR1 is ENHRY, CDR2 SYGVKD. V was trimmed by 3 bases and J by 6 bases, leaving 12 bases between them. CDR3 length: 14 residues. The CDR3 protein is CAISDRDVSNEQFF. Here the CDR3 DNA reads TGTGCCATCAGTGACAGGGATGTGTCCAATGAGCAGTTCTTC.

V usage is TRBV7-8 and J usage is TRBJ1-5, with D perhaps TRBD1 (5 bases). The CDR3 loop spans 16 amino acids. Trimming removed 2 bases at V and 4 bases at J, with 15 bases between. The germline gives CDR1 SGHVS, CDR2 FQNEAQ. In nucleotides, the CDR3 is TGTGCCAGCAGCTTATTGGGGTGGGGGGGTAATCAGCCCCAGCATTTT. Translating gives CASSLLGWGGNQPQHF. The variable domain in full, with the rest retrieved from reference TRBV7-8 and TRBJ1-5, is GAGVSQSPRYKVAKRGQDVALRCDPISGHVSLFWYQQALGQGPEFLTYFQNEAQLDKSGLPSDRFFAERPEGSVSTLKIQRTQQEDSAVYLCASSLLGWGGNQPQHFGDGTRLSIL.

The chain carries TRBV20-1 and TRBJ2-3; tentative D call: TRBD2 (5 bases). There are 13 residues in the CDR3. Germline V gene sequence: CDR1 DFQATT, CDR2 SNEGSKA (reference sequence). V lost 5 bases, J lost 1 base, and 10 bases lay in between. The CDR3 is CSAHVSGTDTQYF. CDR3 sequence (DNA): TGCAGTGCTCACGTTAGCGGCACAGATACGCAGTATTTT.

This chain links TRBV9 with TRBJ2-5; tentative D call: TRBD2 (5 bases). The germline V gene encodes CDR1 SGDLS and CDR2 YYNGEE. This CDR3 has 13 residues. V was shortened by 7 bases and J by 6 bases, with 16 bases between the two germline ends. This CDR3 is CASSAGEPQTQYF. The CDR3 DNA sequence: TGTGCCAGCTCCGCCGGGGAGCCTCAGACCCAGTACTTC.

Only a few counts were recorded for this clonotype. The rearrangement uses TRBV7-2 and TRBJ2-1, with D unresolved. The CDR3 runs to 17 residues. Trimming took 0 bases from V and 9 from J, leaving 21 bases between them. CDR1 SGHTA and CDR2 FQGNSA come from the germline V gene. The CDR3 coding sequence is TGTGCCAGCAGCTTAGCTTCCAGTCCAACTCGGGTCGTTGAGCAGTTCTTC. Translated: CASSLASSPTRVVEQFF.

The chain carries TRBV6-2 or TRBV6-3 and TRBJ2-7; TRBD2 might be the D (5 bases). This CDR3 is 13 amino acids long. Trimming cost V 5 bases and J 3 bases, with 11 bases left between them. CDR1 MNHEY and CDR2 SVGEGT come from the germline V gene. Here the CDR3 reads CASSHPGIYEQYF. CDR3 sequence (DNA): TGTGCCAGCAGTCATCCCGGGATCTACGAGCAGTACTTC.